This TCR beta chain was recovered during a study of CD8 T cells in Susac syndrome. Study-level findings and limits: The study recognized that the number of individuals in its TCR sequencing and HLA analysis was relatively small.

On this clonotype: Its antigen is unknown.

CD8+ and CD4+ T cells from blood underwent TCR beta sequencing. Random hexamers were used to reverse transcribe an amount of roughly 0.5 to 1 ug RNA. Amplification of TCR beta CDR3 by immunoSEQ multiplex PCR spanned 54 Vbeta and 13 Jbeta. Via MiXCR, TCRdb re-called the immunoSEQ multiplex PCR reads, giving one row per CDR3 protein. The sample contains 400,000 to 550,000 distinct CDR3 sequences, around 85% of which appear only once. Germline V CDR1 and CDR2: SQVTM, ANQGSEA. V lost 3 bases, J lost 3 bases, and 17 bases lay in between. The CDR3 contains 15 residues. The sequence derives from a human donor with multiple sclerosis. What was sequenced was CD8+ T cells from PBMCs. The V and J genes are TRBV29-1 and TRBJ1-2, with D possibly TRBD1 on 6 matching bases. CDR3 amino acids: CSVDGFGGLYYGYTF. CDR3 nucleotides: TGCAGCGTTGATGGATTCGGGGGGCTGTACTATGGCTACACCTTC.